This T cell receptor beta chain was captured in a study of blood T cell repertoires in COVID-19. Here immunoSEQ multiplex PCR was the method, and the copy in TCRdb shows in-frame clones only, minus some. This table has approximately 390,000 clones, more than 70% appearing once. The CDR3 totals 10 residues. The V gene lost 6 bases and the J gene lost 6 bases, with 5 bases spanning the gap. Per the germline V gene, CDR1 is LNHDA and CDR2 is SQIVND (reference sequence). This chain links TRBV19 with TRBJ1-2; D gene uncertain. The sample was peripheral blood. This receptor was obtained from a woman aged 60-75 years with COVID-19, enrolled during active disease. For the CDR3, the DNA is TGTGCCAGTAGGAGAGATGGCTACACCTTC. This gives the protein CASRRDGYTF.